This T cell receptor beta chain was observed in a study of T-cell reconstitution after alpha-beta-depleted transplantation in children. Construction of the TCRbeta library involved unique molecular identifiers. Each CDR3 protein is one row after TCRdb ran MiXCR on the PCR reads. The table lists 580,000 or so distinct CDR3 sequences, 20% to 25% of them singletons. This clonotype was recorded many times. CDR3 size: 15 residues. Trimming at V came to 3 bases and at J to 5 bases, leaving 13 bases not matched to a gene. The germline V gene encodes CDR1 DFQATT and CDR2 SNEGSKA (reference sequence). This sequence was found in a boy in the first two years of life who had a stem cell transplant for acute myeloid leukemia, so the T cells may come from the graft donor. The sample in question was PBMCs, mostly from graft donor cells, obtained 360 days after TCRalphabeta/CD19-depleted stem cell transplant. J is TRBJ2-7 and V is TRBV20-1, with 7 bases identical to TRBD1. DNA for the CDR3: TGCAGTGCTAGTTCCCTCAGGACAGGCGCGGACGAGCAGTACTTC. It encodes CSASSLRTGADEQYF.